This T cell receptor beta chain is from a study of cytomegalovirus exposure and HLA in healthy donors. The CDR3 spans 14 residues. Looked up from germline, CDR1 is SGHTS and CDR2 is YDEGEE. Use of 60 Vbeta and 13 Jbeta primers characterized the PCR. Some clones are missing from TCRdb's copy, which holds only in-frame ones; the method was immunoSEQ multiplex PCR. The data hold more than 100,000 clones, with about three quarters observed a single time. This receptor was obtained from a man between 60 and 75 years old in good health and CMV-seropositive. V gene TRBV5-8 combines with J gene TRBJ2-5, with 7 bases aligning to TRBD1. The end of the DNA fits TRBJ2-7 better, so the J call may be wrong. Sequenced input: PBMCs. CDR3 nucleotide sequence: TGTGCCAGCAGCTTGGTACAGGGGTTGTACGAGCAGTACTTC. Translation: CASSLVQGLYEQYF.